A single sample is the source of the 7 T cell receptor beta chains below, sequenced in a study of CD8 T cells in ankylosing spondylitis. One entry per CDR3 protein, called by TCRdb with MiXCR from the 5' RACE reads. The profile shows under 450,000 distinct CDR3 sequences, approximately 20% of them singletons. Sequencing was performed on blood, either unsorted or a sorted T cell fraction (not recorded which). The receptors were sampled from a male donor with ankylosing spondylitis or in good health (not recorded which).

In its sample, this clonotype was seen many times. V and J are TRBV7-9 and TRBJ2-5, with a tentative D call TRBD2 (7 bases). Germline V CDR1 and CDR2: SEHNR, FQNEAQ (reference sequence). The CDR3 sequence is 13 residues long. V lost 5 bases to trimming and J lost 5 bases, with 12 bases between them. Written as DNA, the CDR3 is TGTGCCAGCAGCCCCAGGGGAGGGGAGACCCAGTACTTC. It codes for CASSPRGGETQYF.

Remarks on this clonotype: This may arise from a read error, as a much more abundant clone is one base away. V and J are TRBV12-3 or TRBV12-4 and TRBJ2-1, with D unclear. Trimming took off 3 bases at V and 7 bases at J, with 4 bases between the two ends. This CDR3 contains 11 residues. The CDR3 bases are TGTGCCAGCAGTTTTATGAATGAGCAGTTCTTC. It specifies CASSFMNEQFF.

The chain combines TRBV5-5 with TRBJ2-5; D is unclear. Germline values: CDR1 SGHKS, CDR2 YYEKEE (reference sequence). The length of the CDR3 is 13 residues. Trimming removed 2 bases at V and 3 bases at J, with 8 bases between. CDR3 loop: CASSFTEEETQYF. The CDR3, as DNA: TGTGCCAGCAGCTTCACAGAGGAAGAGACCCAGTACTTC.

This clonotype occurred a few times. An end of the junction does not agree with germline; a read error may underlie this. The chain employs TRBV12-3 or TRBV12-4 and TRBJ2-3; 12 bases map to TRBD2. This CDR3 is built from 15 residues. The CDR3 DNA is TGCGCGACTAGCGGGGGCAACAGGGACACAGATACGCAGTATTTT. It is translated as CATSGGNRDTDTQYF.

CDR3 sequence (DNA): TGCGCCAGCAGAGACAGGGGTGCCGAGCAGTACTTC. Encoded protein: CASRDRGAEQYF. This chain connects TRBV5-1 to TRBJ2-7; 8 nucleotides align to TRBD1. V gave up 5 bases and J gave up 6 bases; unmatched junction bases: 4. This CDR3 has 12 amino acids. Germline CDR1 SGHRS, CDR2 YFSETQ.

This chain links TRBV3-1 with TRBJ2-7, with 8 bases lining up with TRBD1. Germline-derived CDR1 and CDR2 are LGHDT and YNNKEL (reference sequence). Trimming at V came to 5 bases and at J to 0 bases, leaving 6 bases not matched to a gene. The CDR3 totals 15 residues. In DNA, the CDR3 is TGTGCCAGCAGCGAAACGACAGGGGCCTCCTACGAGCAGTACTTC. It codes for CASSETTGASYEQYF.

There are many counts of this clonotype. CDR3 residues: CSVEGQGEVNEQYF. In DNA form, the CDR3 reads TGCAGCGTTGAAGGACAGGGGGAGGTAAACGAGCAGTACTTC. The V gene is TRBV29-1, the J gene TRBJ2-7; 9 positions match TRBD1. Germline V CDR1 and CDR2: SQVTM, ANQGSEA. V shed 1 base, J shed 5 bases, and the junction held 6 bases outside the gene matches. CDR3 length: 14 amino acids.